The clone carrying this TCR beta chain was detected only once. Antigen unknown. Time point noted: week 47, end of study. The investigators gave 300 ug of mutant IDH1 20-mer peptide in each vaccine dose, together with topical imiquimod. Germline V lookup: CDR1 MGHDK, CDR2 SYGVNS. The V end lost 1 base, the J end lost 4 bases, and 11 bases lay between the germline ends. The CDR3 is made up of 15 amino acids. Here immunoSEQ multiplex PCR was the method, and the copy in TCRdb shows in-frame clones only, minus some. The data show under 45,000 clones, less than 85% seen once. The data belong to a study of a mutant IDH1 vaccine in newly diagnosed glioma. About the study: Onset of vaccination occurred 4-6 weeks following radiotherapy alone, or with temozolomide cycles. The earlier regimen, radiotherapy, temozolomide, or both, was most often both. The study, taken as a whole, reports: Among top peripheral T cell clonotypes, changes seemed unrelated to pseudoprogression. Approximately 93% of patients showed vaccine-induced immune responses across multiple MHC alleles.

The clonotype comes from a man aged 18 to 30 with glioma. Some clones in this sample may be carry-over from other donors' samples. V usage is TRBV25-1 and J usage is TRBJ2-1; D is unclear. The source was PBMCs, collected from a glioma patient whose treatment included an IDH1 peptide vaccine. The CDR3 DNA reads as TGTGCCAGCAGTGAATCTGGCGGCACATACAATGAGCAGTTCTTC. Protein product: CASSESGGTYNEQFF.